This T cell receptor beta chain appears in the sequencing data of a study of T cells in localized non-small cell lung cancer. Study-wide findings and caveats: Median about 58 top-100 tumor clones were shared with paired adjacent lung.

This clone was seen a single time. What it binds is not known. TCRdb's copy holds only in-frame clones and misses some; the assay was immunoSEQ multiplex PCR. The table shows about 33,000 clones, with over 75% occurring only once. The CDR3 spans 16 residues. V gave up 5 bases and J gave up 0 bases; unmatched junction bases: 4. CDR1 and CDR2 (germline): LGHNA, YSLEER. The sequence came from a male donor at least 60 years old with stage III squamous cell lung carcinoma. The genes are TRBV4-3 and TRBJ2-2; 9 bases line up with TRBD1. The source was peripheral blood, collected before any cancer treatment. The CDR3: CASSGGTGPNTGELFF. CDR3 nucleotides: TGCGCCAGCAGCGGAGGGACAGGGCCGAACACCGGGGAGCTGTTTTTT.